This TCR beta chain was documented in a study of regulatory T cells in long-lasting Graves disease. Turning to the study itself: Graves' patients diagnosed newly had used antithyroid drugs under 3 months.

The CDR3 runs to 11 residues. Germline assignment: CDR1 MDHEN and CDR2 SYDVKM. V was cut by 10 bases and J by 4 bases, with 8 bases left in between. This clonotype was counted many times. Its specificity is not known. Building of the TCR beta libraries involved iRepertoire HTBI primers and Arm-PCR of CDR3 regions. TCRdb reprocessed the multiplex PCR reads with MiXCR, giving one entry per CDR3 protein. The sample includes 680,000 or so distinct CDR3 sequences, around 17% of them seen just once. Time point specified: newly diagnosed GD, antithyroid drugs for less than 3 months. PBMCs provided the RNA from which the TCR library was made. Study-level points and caveats: A greater number of public clonotypes (approximately 2,500) was shared by persistent patients than by new patients (over 900).

These data are also associated with another study on T cells in Graves' hyperthyroidism and ophthalmopathy.

The sequences come from peripheral blood mononuclear cells (PBMCs), collected at new diagnosis, from a patient treated with antithyroid drugs. The clonotype was recovered from a woman under 40 with Graves disease. V and J are TRBV28 and TRBJ1-3; perhaps TRBD1 as D (5 bases). This CDR3 is CATGRGNTIYF. The CDR3 DNA is TGTGCCACAGGGCGGGGAAACACCATATATTTT.